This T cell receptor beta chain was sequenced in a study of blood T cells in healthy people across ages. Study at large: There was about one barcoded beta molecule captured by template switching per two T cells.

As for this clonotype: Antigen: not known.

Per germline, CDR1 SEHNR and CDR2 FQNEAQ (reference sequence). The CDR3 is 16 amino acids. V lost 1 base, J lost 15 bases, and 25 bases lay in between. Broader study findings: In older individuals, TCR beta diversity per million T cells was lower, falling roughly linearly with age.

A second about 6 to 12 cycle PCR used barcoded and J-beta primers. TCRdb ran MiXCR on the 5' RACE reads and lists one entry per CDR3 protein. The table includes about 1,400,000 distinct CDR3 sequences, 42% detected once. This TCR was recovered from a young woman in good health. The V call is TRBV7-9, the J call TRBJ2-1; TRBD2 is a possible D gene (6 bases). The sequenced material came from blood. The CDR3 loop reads CASSLEGGAGPREGFF. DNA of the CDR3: TGTGCCAGCAGCTTAGAAGGAGGGGCGGGCCCCAGAGAAGGGTTCTTC.